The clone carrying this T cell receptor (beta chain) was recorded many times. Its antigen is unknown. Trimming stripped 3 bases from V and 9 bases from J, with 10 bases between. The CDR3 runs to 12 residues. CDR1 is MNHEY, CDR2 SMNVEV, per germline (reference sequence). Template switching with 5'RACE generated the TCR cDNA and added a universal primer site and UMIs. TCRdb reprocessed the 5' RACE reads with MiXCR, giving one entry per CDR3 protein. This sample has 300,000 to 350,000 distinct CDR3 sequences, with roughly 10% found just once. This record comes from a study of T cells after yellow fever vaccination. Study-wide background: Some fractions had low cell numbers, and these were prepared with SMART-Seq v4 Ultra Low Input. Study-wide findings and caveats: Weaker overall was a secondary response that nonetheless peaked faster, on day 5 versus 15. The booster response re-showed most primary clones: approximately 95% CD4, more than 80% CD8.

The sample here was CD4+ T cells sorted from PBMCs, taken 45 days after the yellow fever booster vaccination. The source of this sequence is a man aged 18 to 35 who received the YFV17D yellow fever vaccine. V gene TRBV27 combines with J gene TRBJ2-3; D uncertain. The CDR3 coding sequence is TGTGCCAGCAGTTTGACTGTGGAGACGCAGTATTTT. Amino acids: CASSLTVETQYF.